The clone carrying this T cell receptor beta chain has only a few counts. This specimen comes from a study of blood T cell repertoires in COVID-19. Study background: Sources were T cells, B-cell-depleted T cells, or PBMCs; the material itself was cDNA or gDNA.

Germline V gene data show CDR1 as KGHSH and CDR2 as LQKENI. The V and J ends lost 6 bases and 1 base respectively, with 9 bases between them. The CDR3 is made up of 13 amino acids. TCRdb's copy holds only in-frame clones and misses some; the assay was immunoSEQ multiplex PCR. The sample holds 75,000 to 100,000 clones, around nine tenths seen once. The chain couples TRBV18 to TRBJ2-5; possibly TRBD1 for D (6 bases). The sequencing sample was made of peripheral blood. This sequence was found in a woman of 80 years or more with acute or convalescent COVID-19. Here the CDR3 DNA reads TGTGCCAGCTCCCGGGACATCCAAGAGACCCAGTACTTC. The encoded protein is CASSRDIQETQYF.